This entry describes one T cell receptor (beta chain). Its antigen remains unidentified. This sample is drawn from a study of shared clonotypes between healthy human individuals. Study-wide results and caveats: A reduction in generation probabilities was seen for non-shared clonotypes relative to those shared by all four donors.

The CDR3 has 14 residues. The ends lost 6 bases at V and 6 bases at J; junction bases unmatched: 4. The V gene's germline CDR1 is KGHSH and CDR2 LQKENI. Assay used: immunoSEQ multiplex PCR; TCRdb lists only in-frame clones, some missing. Here the sample spans about 1.1 million clones, 70% to 85% being singletons. The sequenced material came from memory CD4+ T cells from PBMCs. As for subset: CD45RA-negative fraction. The rearrangement links TRBV18 to TRBJ2-3; 12 bases align to TRBD2. The origin of this receptor is a man younger than 30 in good health. Some clones in this sample may be carry-over from other donors' samples. CDR3 nucleotides: TGTGCCAGCTCGACTAGCGGGAGTGTCGATACGCAGTATTTT. Amino acids: CASSTSGSVDTQYF.